The clone carrying this TCR beta chain was detected many times. As yet, its antigen is unknown. This record comes from a study of T-cell memory formation after mild COVID-19. Whole-study context: Largely donor-specific sequence clusters came from a couple of donors. Study-level points and caveats: Day 15 to 85 contracting clones showed balanced CD4/CD8; later expanders leaned CD4+. Among CD4+ contracting clones, most were CM and EM, and CD8+ ones EMRA. A subset of responding clones appeared in pre-infection memory, suggesting cross-reactive memory joined.

TCRdb processed the 5' RACE reads anew with MiXCR; each CDR3 protein has one entry. The profile shows approximately 340,000 distinct CDR3 sequences, less than 20% of them singletons. The receptor was isolated from a man younger than 35 who had mild COVID-19 (a few samples of this study predate the infection). Cell type and time point are not known. What was sequenced was PBMCs or a T cell subset sorted from them (not recorded which).

As DNA, the CDR3 is TGCGCCAGCAGCTTGGCAGGGACCTACGAGCAGTACTTC. Its translation: CASSLAGTYEQYF. The chain links TRBV5-1 to TRBJ2-7, with D perhaps matching TRBD1 (5 bases). This CDR3 spans 13 amino acids. CDR1 is SGHRS, CDR2 YFSETQ, per germline. The ends were cut back, 0 bases at V and 2 bases at J, with 6 bases in the middle. Variable domain in full (rest from reference TRBV5-1 and TRBJ2-7): KAGVTQTPRYLIKTRGQQVTLSCSPISGHRSVSWYQQTPGQGLQFLFEYFSETQRNKGNFPGRFSGRQFSNSRSEMNVSTLELGDSALYLCASSLAGTYEQYFGPGTRLTVT.